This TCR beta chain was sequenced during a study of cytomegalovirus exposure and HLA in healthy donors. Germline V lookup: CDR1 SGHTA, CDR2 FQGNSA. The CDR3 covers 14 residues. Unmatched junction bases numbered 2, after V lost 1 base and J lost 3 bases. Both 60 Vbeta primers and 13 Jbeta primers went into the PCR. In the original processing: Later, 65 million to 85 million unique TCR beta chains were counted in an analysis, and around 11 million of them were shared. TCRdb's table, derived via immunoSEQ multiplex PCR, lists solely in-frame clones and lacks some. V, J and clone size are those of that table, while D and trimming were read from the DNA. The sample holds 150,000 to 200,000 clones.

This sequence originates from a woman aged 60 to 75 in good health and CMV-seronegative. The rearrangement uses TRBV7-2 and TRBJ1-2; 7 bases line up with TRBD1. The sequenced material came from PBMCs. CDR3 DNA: TGTGCCAGCAGCTTAGGCGGGACAGACTATGGCTACACCTTC. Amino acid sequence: CASSLGGTDYGYTF.